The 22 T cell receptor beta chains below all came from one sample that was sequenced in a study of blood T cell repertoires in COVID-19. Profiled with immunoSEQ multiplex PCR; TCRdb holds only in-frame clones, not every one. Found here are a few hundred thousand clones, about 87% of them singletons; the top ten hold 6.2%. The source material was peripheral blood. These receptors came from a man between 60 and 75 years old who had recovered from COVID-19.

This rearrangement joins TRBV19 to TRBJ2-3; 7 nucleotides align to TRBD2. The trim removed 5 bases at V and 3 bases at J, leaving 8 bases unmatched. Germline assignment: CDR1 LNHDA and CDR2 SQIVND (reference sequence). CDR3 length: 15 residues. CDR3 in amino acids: CASSYWGSGTDTQYF. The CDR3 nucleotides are TGTGCCAGTAGTTATTGGGGTAGCGGGACAGATACGCAGTATTTT.

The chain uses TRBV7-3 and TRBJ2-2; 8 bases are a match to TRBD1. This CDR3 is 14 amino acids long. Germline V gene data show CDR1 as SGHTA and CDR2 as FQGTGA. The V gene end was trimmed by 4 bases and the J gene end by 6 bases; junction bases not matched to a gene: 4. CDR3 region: CASSSQGGSGELFF. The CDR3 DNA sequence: TGTGCCAGCAGCTCACAGGGGGGCTCCGGGGAGCTGTTTTTT.

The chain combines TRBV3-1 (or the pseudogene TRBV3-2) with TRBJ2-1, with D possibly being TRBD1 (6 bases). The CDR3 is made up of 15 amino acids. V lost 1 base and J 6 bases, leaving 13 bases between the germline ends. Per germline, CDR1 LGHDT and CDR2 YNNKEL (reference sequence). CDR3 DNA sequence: TGTGCCAGCAGCCAAGGGCCAACAGGGTTCAATGAGCAGTTCTTC. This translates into CASSQGPTGFNEQFF.

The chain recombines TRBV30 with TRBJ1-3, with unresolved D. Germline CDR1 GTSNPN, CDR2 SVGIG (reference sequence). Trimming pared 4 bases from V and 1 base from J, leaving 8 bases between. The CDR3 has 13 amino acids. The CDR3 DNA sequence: TGTGCCTGGAACCGGGAATCTGGAAACACCATATATTTT. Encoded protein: CAWNRESGNTIYF.

The CDR3 nucleotides are TGTGCCAGCAGCTTGCGGGGACACGGACTGAATAGCAATCAGCCCCAGCATTTT. It codes for CASSLRGHGLNSNQPQHF. The J gene is TRBJ1-5, the V gene TRBV5-6; D perhaps matches TRBD1 (6 bases). Germline assignment: CDR1 SGHDT and CDR2 YYEEEE. The germline V and J ends were trimmed by 1 base and 0 bases, with 17 bases remaining between them. This CDR3 has 18 residues.

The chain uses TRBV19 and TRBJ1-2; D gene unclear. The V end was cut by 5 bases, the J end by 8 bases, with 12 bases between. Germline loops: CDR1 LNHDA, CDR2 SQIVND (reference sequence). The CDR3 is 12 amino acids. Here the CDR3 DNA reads TGTGCCAGTAGTGTTCCCGGGAGGGGCTACACCTTC. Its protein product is CASSVPGRGYTF.

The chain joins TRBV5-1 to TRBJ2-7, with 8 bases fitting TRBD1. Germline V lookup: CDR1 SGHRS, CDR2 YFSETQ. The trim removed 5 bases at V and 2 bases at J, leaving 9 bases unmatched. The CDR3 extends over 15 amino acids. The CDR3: CASSRVEQGAYEQYF. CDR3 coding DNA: TGCGCCAGCAGTCGTGTCGAACAGGGGGCCTACGAGCAGTACTTC.

CDR3 protein: CASSQDMRVGNEQFF. The DNA for the CDR3 is TGTGCCAGCAGCCAAGATATGAGGGTGGGCAATGAGCAGTTCTTC. The rearrangement joins TRBV3-1 (or the pseudogene TRBV3-2) to TRBJ2-1, with D possibly matching TRBD2 (5 bases). Looked up from germline, CDR1 is LGHDT and CDR2 is YNNKEL (reference sequence). V was trimmed by 0 bases and J by 6 bases, leaving 12 bases between them. This CDR3 comprises 15 residues.

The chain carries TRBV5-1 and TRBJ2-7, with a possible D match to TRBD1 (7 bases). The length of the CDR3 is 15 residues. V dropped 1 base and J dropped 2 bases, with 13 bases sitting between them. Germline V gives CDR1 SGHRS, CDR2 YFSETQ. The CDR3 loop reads CASSLRAGGTYEQYF. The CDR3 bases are TGCGCCAGCAGCTTGCGGGCAGGGGGGACCTACGAGCAGTACTTC.

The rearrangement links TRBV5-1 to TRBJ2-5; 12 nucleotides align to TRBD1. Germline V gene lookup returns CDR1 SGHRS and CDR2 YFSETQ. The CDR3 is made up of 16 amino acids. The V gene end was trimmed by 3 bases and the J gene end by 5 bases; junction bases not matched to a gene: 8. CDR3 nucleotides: TGCGCCAGCAGCTCAACCGGGACAGGGGGCCTTGAGACCCAGTACTTC. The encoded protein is CASSSTGTGGLETQYF.

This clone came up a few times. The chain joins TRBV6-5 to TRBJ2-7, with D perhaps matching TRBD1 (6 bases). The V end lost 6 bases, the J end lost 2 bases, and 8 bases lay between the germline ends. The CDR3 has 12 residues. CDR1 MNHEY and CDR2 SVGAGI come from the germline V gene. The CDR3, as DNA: TGTGCCAGCAGAGGGGACACCTACGAGCAGTACTTC. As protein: CASRGDTYEQYF.

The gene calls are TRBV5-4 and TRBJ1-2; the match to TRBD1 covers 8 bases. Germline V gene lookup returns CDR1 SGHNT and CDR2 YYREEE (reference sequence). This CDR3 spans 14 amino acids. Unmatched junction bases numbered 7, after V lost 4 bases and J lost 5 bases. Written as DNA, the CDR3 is TGTGCCAGCAGCATCAGGGGGCGGGGGTATGGCTACACCTTC. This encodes CASSIRGRGYGYTF.

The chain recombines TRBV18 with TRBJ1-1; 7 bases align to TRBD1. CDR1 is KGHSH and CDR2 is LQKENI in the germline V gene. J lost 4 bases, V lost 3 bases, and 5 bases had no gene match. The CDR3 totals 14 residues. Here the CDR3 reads CASSPVTGATEAFF. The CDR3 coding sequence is TGTGCCAGCTCACCTGTTACAGGGGCCACTGAAGCTTTCTTT.

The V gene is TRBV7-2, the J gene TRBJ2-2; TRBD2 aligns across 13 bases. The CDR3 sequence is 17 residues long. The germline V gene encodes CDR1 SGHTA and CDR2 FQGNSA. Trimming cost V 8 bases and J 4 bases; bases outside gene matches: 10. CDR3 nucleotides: TGTGCCAGCGGAACTAGCGGGGGGGCCGGGGTCACCGGGGAGCTGTTTTTT. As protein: CASGTSGGAGVTGELFF.

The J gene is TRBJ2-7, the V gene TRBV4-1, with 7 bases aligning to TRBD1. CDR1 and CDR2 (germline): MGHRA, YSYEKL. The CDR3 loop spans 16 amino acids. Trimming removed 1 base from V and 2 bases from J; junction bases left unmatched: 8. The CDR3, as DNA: TGCGCCAGCAGCCAAGTTCCCAGGGGGAAGACCTACGAGCAGTACTTC. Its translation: CASSQVPRGKTYEQYF.

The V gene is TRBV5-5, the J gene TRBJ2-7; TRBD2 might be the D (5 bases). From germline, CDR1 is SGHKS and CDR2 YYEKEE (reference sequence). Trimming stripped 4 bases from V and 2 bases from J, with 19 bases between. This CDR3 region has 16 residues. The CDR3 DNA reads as TGTGCCAGCAGCCCAAACCCACGGACTGACACCTACGAGCAGTACTTC. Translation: CASSPNPRTDTYEQYF.

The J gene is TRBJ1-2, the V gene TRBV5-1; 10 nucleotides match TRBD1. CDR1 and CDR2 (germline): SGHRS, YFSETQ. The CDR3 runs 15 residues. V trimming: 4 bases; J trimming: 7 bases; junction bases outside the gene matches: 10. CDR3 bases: TGCGCCAGCAGCACCCCGGGACAGGGGTTCGTTGGCTACACCTTC. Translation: CASSTPGQGFVGYTF.

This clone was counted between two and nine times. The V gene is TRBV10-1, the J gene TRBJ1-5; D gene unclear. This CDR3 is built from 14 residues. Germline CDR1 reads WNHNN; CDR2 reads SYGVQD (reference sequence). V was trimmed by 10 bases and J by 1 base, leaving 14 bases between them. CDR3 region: CANLGRVSNQPQHF. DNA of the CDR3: TGCGCCAACCTAGGGAGGGTGAGCAATCAGCCCCAGCATTTT.

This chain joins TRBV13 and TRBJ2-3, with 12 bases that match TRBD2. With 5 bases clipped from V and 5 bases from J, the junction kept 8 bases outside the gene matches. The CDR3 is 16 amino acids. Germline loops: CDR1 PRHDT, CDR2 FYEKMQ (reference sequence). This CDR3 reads CASSPWTSGEVDTQYF. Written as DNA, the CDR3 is TGTGCCAGCAGCCCATGGACTAGCGGGGAGGTAGATACGCAGTATTTT.

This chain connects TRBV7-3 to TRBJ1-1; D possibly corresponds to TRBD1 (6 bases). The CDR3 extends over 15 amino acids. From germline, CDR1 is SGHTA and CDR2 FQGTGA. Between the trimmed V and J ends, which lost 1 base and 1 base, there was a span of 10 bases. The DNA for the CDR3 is TGTGCCAGCAGCTTAAGAGCACAGGGGAACACTGAAGCTTTCTTT. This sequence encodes CASSLRAQGNTEAFF.

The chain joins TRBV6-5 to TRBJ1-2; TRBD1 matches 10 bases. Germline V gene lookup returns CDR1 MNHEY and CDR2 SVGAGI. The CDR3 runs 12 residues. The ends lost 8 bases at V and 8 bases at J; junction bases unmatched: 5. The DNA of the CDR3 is TGTGCCAGCGGGTGGACAGGGGGAGGCTACACCTTC. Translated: CASGWTGGGYTF.

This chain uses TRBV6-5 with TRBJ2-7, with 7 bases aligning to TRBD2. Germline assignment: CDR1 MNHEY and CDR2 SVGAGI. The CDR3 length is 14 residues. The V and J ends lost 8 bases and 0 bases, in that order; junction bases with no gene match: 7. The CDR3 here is CASFPRGFSYEQYF. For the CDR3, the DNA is TGTGCCAGCTTCCCGCGGGGGTTCTCCTACGAGCAGTACTTC.